This TCR beta chain was sequenced during a study of vaccination and CD4 T cells after COVID-19. Study information: Each enrolled participant received a two-dose regimen of either BNT162b2 or mRNA-1273 vaccine. Each control was exposed to a CEFX pool, an HIV-1 Nef pool, or no peptide at all.

As for treatment: roughly nine-day PBMC culture with coronavirus spike peptide pools or control peptides (ViraFEST assay). CD4+ T cells that came from the unexposed donor were collected before the COVID-19 pandemic (2011-2018). Researchers reported culturing approximately 2 million PBMCs per well with about 10 IU/ml IL-2 and roughly 9.1 ug/ml peptide pools. It was after 10 to 11 days of culture that CD4+ T cells were isolated by negative selection. The Oncomine TCR Beta short-read assay sequenced DNA from cultured CD4+ T cells. The source of extracted genomic DNA was cultured CD4+ T cells. TCRdb re-analysed the PCR reads in MiXCR, keeping a single row per CDR3 protein. Of some 10,000 distinct CDR3 sequences in the sample, 25% to 30% were seen once. As concerns this clonotype: Antigen: not known.

The germline V gene encodes CDR1 SEHNR and CDR2 FQNEAQ (reference sequence). V lost 5 bases and J lost 6, with 5 bases in between. The CDR3 consists of 12 residues. This clonotype originated in a human donor in good health. Sequences were obtained from CD4+ T cells from blood, cultured in vitro. V and J are TRBV7-9 and TRBJ1-6; no clear D gene. The CDR3 spells CASSHSNSPLHF. In nucleotides, the CDR3 is TGTGCCAGCAGCCACAGTAATTCACCCCTCCACTTT.